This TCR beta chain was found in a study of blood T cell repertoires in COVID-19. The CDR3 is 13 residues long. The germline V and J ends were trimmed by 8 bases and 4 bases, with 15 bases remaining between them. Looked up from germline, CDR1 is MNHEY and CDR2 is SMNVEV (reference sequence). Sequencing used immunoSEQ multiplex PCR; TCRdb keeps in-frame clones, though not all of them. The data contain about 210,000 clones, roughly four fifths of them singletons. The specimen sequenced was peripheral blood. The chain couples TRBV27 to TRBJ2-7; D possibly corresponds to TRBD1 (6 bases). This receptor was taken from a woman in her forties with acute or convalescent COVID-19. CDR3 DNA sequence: TGTGCCAGCGGCCGGGACAAAAGTTACGAGCAGTACTTC. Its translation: CASGRDKSYEQYF.